One and the same sample provided the 22 T cell receptor beta chains below, sequenced in a study of T cell repertoires in ileal Crohn's disease. This sample's time point: neoterminal ileum biopsy at postoperative endoscopy, about 6 months after surgery. Generated by immunoSEQ multiplex PCR, the TCRdb table keeps only in-frame clones and is missing some. There are about 62,000 clones in the sample; about 89% occur only once, and approximately 2% lies in the top ten. The sample comprised ileal tissue. The receptor set was obtained from an adult with Crohn's disease.

The genes are TRBV11-3 and TRBJ2-7, with D possibly TRBD1 on 6 matching bases. The ends were cut back, 5 bases at V and 5 bases at J, with 16 bases in the middle. The CDR3 spans 14 residues. CDR1 is SGHNT, CDR2 YENEEA, per germline. CDR3 sequence reads: CASSQTGHLNEQYF. CDR3 DNA: TGTGCCAGCAGCCAAACAGGGCATTTGAACGAGCAGTACTTC.

The gene calls are TRBV6-1 and TRBJ2-1; D may be TRBD1 (7 bases). The CDR3 spans 11 residues. Germline CDR1 and CDR2: MNHNS and SASEGT. The V and J ends lost 7 bases and 13 bases respectively, with 14 bases between them. The CDR3 protein is CASTWRDSQFF. The CDR3, as DNA: TGTGCCAGCACGTGGAGGGACAGTCAGTTCTTC.

This rearrangement joins TRBV30 to TRBJ1-2; no definite D call. Trimming removed 2 bases from V and 2 bases from J, with 12 bases in between. CDR3 length: 14 amino acids. In germline, CDR1 is GTSNPN, CDR2 SVGIG (reference sequence). For the CDR3, the DNA is TGTGCCTGGAGTATAAAACTCATGAACTATGGCTACACCTTC. This sequence encodes CAWSIKLMNYGYTF.

The genes are TRBV18 and TRBJ2-7; 10 bases agree with TRBD2. This CDR3 region has 16 residues. Germline values: CDR1 KGHSH, CDR2 LQKENI. Trimming cost V 4 bases and J 0 bases; bases outside gene matches: 6. In DNA, the CDR3 is TGTGCCAGCTCACGGGAAGCGGGAGGGAGCTCCTACGAGCAGTACTTC. Encoded protein: CASSREAGGSSYEQYF.

V and J are TRBV28 and TRBJ1-2, with D hard to call. The CDR3 spans 14 residues. Germline values: CDR1 MDHEN, CDR2 SYDVKM. V lost 8 bases, J lost 4 bases, and 17 bases lay in between. This chain's CDR3 is CASSGAGLTYGYTF. The CDR3 bases are TGTGCCAGCTCTGGAGCCGGACTGACCTATGGCTACACCTTC.

The chain carries TRBV15 and TRBJ1-5; the match to TRBD1 covers 8 bases. Looked up from germline, CDR1 is LNHNV and CDR2 is YYDKDF (reference sequence). After removal of 2 bases from V and 4 bases from J, the junction contained 4 bases not matched to a gene. This CDR3 is built from 15 residues. CDR3 sequence: CATSRRQGSNQPQHF. Here the CDR3 DNA reads TGTGCCACCAGCAGACGACAGGGGTCTAATCAGCCCCAGCATTTT. The full variable domain, rest sourced from reference TRBV15 and TRBJ1-5, is DAMVIQNPRYQVTQFGKPVTLSCSQTLNHNVMYWYQQKSSQAPKLLFHYYDKDFNNEADTPDNFQSRRPNTSFCFLDIRSPGLGDTAMYLCATSRRQGSNQPQHFGDGTRLSIL.

This clone has only a few counts. The chain links TRBV11-2 to TRBJ1-2; 7 bases are shared with TRBD1. The J segment lost 4 bases and the V segment lost 5 bases, leaving 16 bases of the junction unmatched. Per germline, CDR1 SGHAT and CDR2 FQNNGV. CDR3 size: 17 residues. CDR3 loop: CASSPYQSGQPGYGYTF. The CDR3, as DNA: TGTGCCAGCAGCCCATACCAGTCGGGACAGCCGGGCTATGGCTACACCTTC.

In DNA form, the CDR3 reads TGTGCCAGCAGCGAAGGACAGGTCACCTCTGGAAACACCATATATTTT. It encodes CASSEGQVTSGNTIYF. This chain uses TRBV5-4 with TRBJ1-3, with TRBD1 matching over 7 bases. The V gene's germline CDR1 is SGHNT and CDR2 YYREEE (reference sequence). Trimming took 4 bases from V and 0 from J; bases not matched to a gene: 7. CDR3 length: 16 residues. The variable domain in full, completed from reference TRBV5-4 and TRBJ1-3, reads ETGVTQSPTHLIKTRGQQVTLRCSSQSGHNTVSWYQQALGQGPQFIFQYYREEENGRGNFPPRFSGLQFPNYSSELNVNALELDDSALYLCASSEGQVTSGNTIYFGEGSWLTVV.

The genes are TRBV7-9 and TRBJ2-1; tentatively, D is TRBD1 (6 bases). This CDR3 has 12 amino acids. Looked up from germline, CDR1 is SEHNR and CDR2 is FQNEAQ (reference sequence). Trimming took 6 bases from V and 6 from J, leaving 9 bases between them. The CDR3 region is CASSQQGNEQFF. DNA for the CDR3: TGTGCCAGCAGTCAACAGGGCAATGAGCAGTTCTTC.

The chain couples TRBV6-6 to TRBJ1-1; the D is unclear. V dropped 8 bases and J dropped 7 bases, with 20 bases sitting between them. This CDR3 has 14 residues. Germline V gives CDR1 MNHNY, CDR2 SVGAGI (reference sequence). CDR3 in DNA: TGTGCCAGCGAGGCCTCCTATGGGAGCGATGAAGCTTTCTTT. It translates to CASEASYGSDEAFF.

The rearrangement uses TRBV5-4 and TRBJ1-4; D perhaps matches TRBD1 (5 bases). Germline V lookup: CDR1 SGHNT, CDR2 YYREEE (reference sequence). The V end was cut by 0 bases, the J end by 8 bases, with 11 bases between. The CDR3 contains 14 residues. The CDR3 sequence is CASSLVGVGEKLFF. CDR3 nucleotide sequence: TGTGCCAGCAGCTTGGTAGGGGTAGGGGAAAAACTGTTTTTT.

This clone occurred a few times. The chain carries TRBV6-1 and TRBJ1-1; possibly TRBD1 for D (5 bases). Germline V gene lookup returns CDR1 MNHNS and CDR2 SASEGT. V lost 11 bases, J lost 8 bases, and 27 bases lay in between. The CDR3 spans 15 residues. CDR3 in DNA: TGTGCCGCGATACCGGCAGGGATCCTCCGTAGGGAAGCTTTCTTT. Its protein product is CAAIPAGILRREAFF.

V usage is TRBV18 and J usage is TRBJ2-7; 10 nucleotides align to TRBD1. From germline, CDR1 is KGHSH and CDR2 LQKENI. Trimming removed 3 bases from V and 5 bases from J; junction bases left unmatched: 1. The CDR3 spans 13 residues. The CDR3 sequence is CASSPGQGNEQYF. The CDR3 nucleotides are TGTGCCAGCTCACCGGGACAGGGGAACGAGCAGTACTTC.

This chain joins TRBV6-1 and TRBJ1-5; D remains unclear. The CDR3 has 13 residues. Trimming took 4 bases from V and 8 from J, leaving 12 bases between them. The V gene's germline CDR1 is MNHNS and CDR2 SASEGT. CDR3: CASSVRGFEPQHF. DNA of the CDR3: TGTGCCAGCAGTGTTCGGGGTTTTGAGCCCCAGCATTTT.

This clone showed up just once. The V and J genes are TRBV5-6 and TRBJ1-5; TRBD1 matches 8 bases. This CDR3 region has 14 residues. The junction had 5 bases not matched to a gene; V was cut back by 7 bases and J by 2 bases. Germline-derived CDR1 and CDR2 are SGHDT and YYEEEE. CDR3: CASEIQGGNQPQHF. The CDR3 nucleotides are TGTGCCAGCGAGATACAGGGGGGCAATCAGCCCCAGCATTTT.

The CDR3 sequence: CASSSTAYGYTF. The CDR3 DNA is TGTGCCAGCAGCTCGACAGCCTATGGCTACACCTTC. The chain combines TRBV5-6 with TRBJ1-2; a possible D gene is TRBD1 (5 bases). Germline loops: CDR1 SGHDT, CDR2 YYEEEE. Trimming stripped 3 bases from V and 4 bases from J, with 7 bases between. The CDR3 covers 12 residues.

The gene calls are TRBV29-1 and TRBJ2-2, with 10 bases lining up with TRBD2. CDR1 is SQVTM and CDR2 is ANQGSEA in the germline V gene. J gave up 0 bases and V 8 bases, and 9 bases lay outside the gene matches. This CDR3 region has 16 residues. This CDR3 reads CSTKVAGGSNTGELFF. CDR3 nucleotide sequence: TGCAGCACCAAGGTAGCGGGGGGATCGAACACCGGGGAGCTGTTTTTT.

This clone was counted a few times. The V call is TRBV6-4, the J call TRBJ1-6; 9 bases are shared with TRBD1. The ends lost 0 bases at V and 10 bases at J; junction bases unmatched: 4. The CDR3 length is 15 residues. Per germline, CDR1 MRHNA and CDR2 SNTAGT. The CDR3 region is CASSDSGQGLSPLHF. For the CDR3, the DNA is TGTGCCAGCAGTGACTCGGGACAGGGATTATCACCCCTCCACTTT.

The chain carries TRBV7-9 and TRBJ1-1, with unresolved D. Trimming left V 2 bases short and J 0 bases short, with 10 bases between. The V gene's germline CDR1 is SEHNR and CDR2 FQNEAQ (reference sequence). This CDR3 contains 15 residues. The CDR3 sequence: CASSLSGVMNTEAFF. CDR3 nucleotide sequence: TGTGCCAGCAGCTTAAGCGGAGTCATGAACACTGAAGCTTTCTTT.

CDR3 sequence: CASRIDRGLAGELFF. The CDR3, as DNA: TGTGCCAGCAGGATCGACAGGGGGCTTGCCGGGGAGCTGTTTTTT. The chain is built from TRBV27 and TRBJ2-2; the match to TRBD1 covers 10 bases. Looked up from germline, CDR1 is MNHEY and CDR2 is SMNVEV (reference sequence). The CDR3 has 15 amino acids. With V trimmed by 6 bases and J by 6 bases, 7 bases remained unmatched.

The chain joins TRBV19 to TRBJ2-1; 7 nucleotides match TRBD1. CDR3 size: 15 residues. In germline, CDR1 is LNHDA, CDR2 SQIVND (reference sequence). With 4 bases clipped from V and 0 bases from J, the junction kept 3 bases outside the gene matches. The CDR3: CASSTTGYSYNEQFF. The CDR3 DNA is TGTGCCAGTAGTACGACAGGGTACTCCTACAATGAGCAGTTCTTC.

V usage is TRBV27 and J usage is TRBJ1-6, with no clear D. Trimming took off 3 bases at V and 7 bases at J, with 10 bases between the two ends. Germline V gene sequence: CDR1 MNHEY, CDR2 SMNVEV (reference sequence). The CDR3 spans 14 residues. CDR3 residues: CASSFYGPNSPLHF. CDR3 nucleotides: TGTGCCAGCAGTTTTTATGGCCCAAATTCACCCCTCCACTTT.